This note documents a single T cell receptor (beta chain) sequence. Looked up from germline, CDR1 is ENHRY and CDR2 is SYGVKD. CDR3 length equals 13 residues. V was clipped by 5 bases and J by 3 bases, with 10 bases between them. Authors' processing steps: Researchers report that nucleated cell counts were estimated from reference gene primer amplification. The method was immunoSEQ multiplex PCR; TCRdb's version includes in-frame clones alone and lacks a portion of them. V, J and clone size reflect that table, while D and trimming were determined from the DNA. The sample lists 200,000 to 250,000 clones, around 82% occurring once. This entry belongs to a study of blood T cell repertoires in COVID-19. Whole-study context: Collection of acute and convalescent COVID-19 samples took place in the United States, Italy and Spain. Nucleic acid was either cDNA or gDNA, and it came from T cells, B-cell-depleted T cells, or PBMCs.

V is TRBV10-3 and J is TRBJ2-5; perhaps TRBD2 as D (6 bases). This TCR was sampled from a woman aged 70-85 years with acute or convalescent COVID-19. The sample taken for sequencing was peripheral blood. CDR3 sequence: CAISSQREETQYF. In DNA form, the CDR3 reads TGTGCCATCAGTTCACAGCGGGAAGAGACCCAGTACTTC.